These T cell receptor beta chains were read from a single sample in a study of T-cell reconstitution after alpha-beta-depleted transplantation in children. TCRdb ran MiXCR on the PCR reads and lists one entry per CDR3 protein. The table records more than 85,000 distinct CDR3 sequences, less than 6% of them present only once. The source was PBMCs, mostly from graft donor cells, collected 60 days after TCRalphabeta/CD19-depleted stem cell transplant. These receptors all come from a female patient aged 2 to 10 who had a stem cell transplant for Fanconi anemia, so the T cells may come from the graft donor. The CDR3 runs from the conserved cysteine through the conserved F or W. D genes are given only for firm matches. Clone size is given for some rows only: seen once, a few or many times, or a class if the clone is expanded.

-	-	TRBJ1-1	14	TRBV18	TGTGCCAGCTCAACAGGGTACTATGGGGCTGAAGCTTTCTTT	CASSTGYYGAEAFF
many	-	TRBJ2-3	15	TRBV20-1	TGCAGTGCTAGAGATCGAGACCTCGGCACAGATACGCAGTATTTT	CSARDRDLGTDTQYF
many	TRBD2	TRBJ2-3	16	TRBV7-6	TGTGCCAGCAGCTTGGGTACTAGCGGCAACACAGATACGCAGTATTTT	CASSLGTSGNTDTQYF
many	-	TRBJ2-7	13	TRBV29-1	TGCAGCGTTGCCCGGGATTACTCCTACGAGCAGTACTTC	CSVARDYSYEQYF
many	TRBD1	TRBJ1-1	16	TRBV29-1	TGCAGCGTTGACAGGGGACAGGGTTTGTTGTACACTGAAGCTTTCTTT	CSVDRGQGLLYTEAFF
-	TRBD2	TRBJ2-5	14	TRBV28	TGTGCCAGCAGTTTATACAACGGGGGGGAGACCCAGTACTTC	CASSLYNGGETQYF
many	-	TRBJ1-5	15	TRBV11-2	TGTGCCAGCAGCCGAGGGGCCCGGGGCAATCAGCCCCAGCATTTT	CASSRGARGNQPQHF
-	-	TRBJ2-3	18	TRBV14	TGTGCCAGCAGCCTCAAGGGGCGGGAACCTTGGTTCACAGATACGCAGTATTTT	CASSLKGREPWFTDTQYF
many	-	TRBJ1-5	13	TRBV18	TGTGCCAGCTCACCGAGGGGGGAACAGCCCCAGCATTTT	CASSPRGEQPQHF
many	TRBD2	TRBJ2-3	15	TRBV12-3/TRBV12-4	TGTGCCAGCAGAACTAGCGGGGCTACTCACGGTACGCAGTATTTT	CASRTSGATHGTQYF
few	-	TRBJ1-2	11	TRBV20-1	TGCAGTGCTAGAGTCGCCTATGGCTACACCTTC	CSARVAYGYTF
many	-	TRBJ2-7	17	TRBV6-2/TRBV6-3	TGTGCCAGCAGTTACTACGCAGGGGCCTATAATCCTTACGAGCAGTACTTC	CASSYYAGAYNPYEQYF
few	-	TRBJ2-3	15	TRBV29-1	TGCAGCGTTGAGGGGACTCCCTATGTCACAGATACGCAGTATTTT	CSVEGTPYVTDTQYF
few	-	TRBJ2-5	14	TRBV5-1	TGCGCCAGCAGCCCCAGGACGGTCCAAGAGACCCAGTACTTC	CASSPRTVQETQYF
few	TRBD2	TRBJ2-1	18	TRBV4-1	TGCGCCAGCAGCCAAGAGAACGCACTAGCGGGATTGGGAAATGAGCAGTTCTTC	CASSQENALAGLGNEQFF
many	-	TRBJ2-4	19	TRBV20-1	TGCAGTGCTAGAAGGTGGCAGAGGAGGGGGTGGGCAGGAGGCAACATTCAGTACTTC	CSARRWQRRGWAGGNIQYF
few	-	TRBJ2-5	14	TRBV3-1	TGTGCCAGCAGCCCCGTGGGGTTCGAAGAGACCCAGTACTTC	CASSPVGFEETQYF
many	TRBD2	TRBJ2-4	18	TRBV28	TGTGCCAGCAGTTCCGCCCCCGGGGTAGCGGGGGTGAAAAACATTCAGTACTTC	CASSSAPGVAGVKNIQYF
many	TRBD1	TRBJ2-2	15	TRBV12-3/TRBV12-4	TGTGCCAGCGACAGGGGCTCTTTCGCGGCCGGGGAGCTGTTTTTT	CASDRGSFAAGELFF
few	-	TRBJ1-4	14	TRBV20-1	TGCAGTGCTAGAGATGTTAGACCCAATGAAAAACTGTTTTTT	CSARDVRPNEKLFF
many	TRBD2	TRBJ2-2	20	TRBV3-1	TGTGCCAGCAGCCCCCGACTAGCGGGAGAGAAATTAAGTCTCACCGGGGAGCTGTTTTTT	CASSPRLAGEKLSLTGELFF
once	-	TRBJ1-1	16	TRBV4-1	TGCGCCAGCAGCCAAGATTTTTGGCCTCTAGACACTGAAGCTTTCTTT	CASSQDFWPLDTEAFF
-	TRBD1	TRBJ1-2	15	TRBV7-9	TGTGCCAGCAGCTTCCGGACAGGGGGCAACTATGGCTACACCTTC	CASSFRTGGNYGYTF
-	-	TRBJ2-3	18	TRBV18	TGTGCCAGCTCACATCGACCGACCTCCGGGACGGGCACAGATACGCAGTATTTT	CASSHRPTSGTGTDTQYF
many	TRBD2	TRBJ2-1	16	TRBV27	TGTGCCAGCAGTTTAATAGCGGGAGGCCCCTACAATGAGCAGTTCTTC	CASSLIAGGPYNEQFF
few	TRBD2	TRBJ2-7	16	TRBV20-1	TGCAGTGCTAGAGATAAACTAGCGGCGAACTCCTACGAGCAGTACTTC	CSARDKLAANSYEQYF
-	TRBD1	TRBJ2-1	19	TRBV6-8	TGTGCCAGCAGTTACTCGAAAGGGGGCGCGACCCTCTCCTACAATGAGCAGTTCTTC	CASSYSKGGATLSYNEQFF
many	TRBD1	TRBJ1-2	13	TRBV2	TGTGCCAGCAGTCGGGACAGGGGGTATGGCTACACCTTC	CASSRDRGYGYTF
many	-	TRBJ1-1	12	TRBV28	TGTGCCAGCAGTTTTAAGCCAGTAGAAGCTTTCTTT	CASSFKPVEAFF
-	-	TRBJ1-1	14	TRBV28	TGTGCCAGCAGTTTACGGGGGGGATGGACTGAAGCTTTCTTT	CASSLRGGWTEAFF
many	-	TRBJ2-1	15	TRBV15	TGTGCCACCAGCAGAGACCTGACTAGTCTTAATGAGCAGTTCTTC	CATSRDLTSLNEQFF
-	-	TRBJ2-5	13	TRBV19	TGTGCCAGTAGTATTGAGGGATCGGAGACCCAGTACTTC	CASSIEGSETQYF
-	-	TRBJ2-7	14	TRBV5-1	TGCGCCAGCAGCTTGGGGACGGTCACCTACGAGCAGTACTTC	CASSLGTVTYEQYF
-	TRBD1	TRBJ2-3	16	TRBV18	TGTGCCAGCTCACCACGGGCGGGACAGGGCACAGATACGCAGTATTTT	CASSPRAGQGTDTQYF
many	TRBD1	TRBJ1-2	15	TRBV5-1	TGCGCCAGCAGCTTGTATGGACAGGGGACCTATGGCTACACCTTC	CASSLYGQGTYGYTF
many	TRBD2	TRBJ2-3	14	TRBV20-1	TGCAGTGCGAGACTAGCGGGGAACACAGATACGCAGTATTTT	CSARLAGNTDTQYF
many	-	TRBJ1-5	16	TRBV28	TGTGCCAGCAGTTTTAGGGTGAGGCCCTTCAATCAGCCCCAGCATTTT	CASSFRVRPFNQPQHF
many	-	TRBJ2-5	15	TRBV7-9	TGTGCCAGCAGCCCTTGGACCGACAAGCAAGAGACCCAGTACTTC	CASSPWTDKQETQYF
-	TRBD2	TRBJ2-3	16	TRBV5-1	TGCGCCAGCAGCTGGTCGACTAGCGGGTCGACAGATACGCAGTATTTT	CASSWSTSGSTDTQYF
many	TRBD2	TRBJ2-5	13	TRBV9	TGTGCCAGCAGCCCGACTAGCGAAGTGACCCAGTACTTC	CASSPTSEVTQYF